This T cell receptor beta chain was retrieved from a study of blood T cell repertoires in COVID-19. The wider study: PBMCs, B-cell-depleted T cells, or T cells provided the cDNA or gDNA that made up the material.

In germline, CDR1 is MNHEY, CDR2 SVGAGI. Trimming at V came to 6 bases and at J to 1 base, leaving 6 bases not matched to a gene. The CDR3 is 15 amino acids. In the study's own analysis: Cell counts per sample came from amplifying reference gene primers. TCRdb keeps only in-frame clones here, not all; method: immunoSEQ multiplex PCR. V and J calls and clone size are as listed in that table; D and trimming were resolved from the DNA. The sample lists 150,000 to 200,000 clones, roughly 79% occurring once. There are a few counts of this clone. Sequencing was done on a sample of peripheral blood. This sequence originates from a woman aged 80 or over with acute or convalescent COVID-19. The rearrangement links TRBV6-5 to TRBJ2-3; 8 bases are shared with TRBD2. The CDR3 spells CASSGLAAGTDTQYF. DNA for the CDR3: TGTGCCAGCAGCGGACTAGCTGCTGGCACAGATACGCAGTATTTT.